The 27 T cell receptor beta chains presented below share a single source sample, sequenced in a study of Ad26.COV2.S vaccination and SARS-CoV-2 variants. Treatment described: approximately 18 received Ad26.COV2.S at low or high dose, single or two shots; 5 received placebo; per-sample allocation not given. Day 63 following the first vaccine or placebo injection was when the samples were taken. Clones were sequenced by immunoSEQ multiplex PCR, and TCRdb holds only the in-frame ones, with some missing. This sample yields approximately 300,000 clones, of which about 82% are seen a single time; approximately 2% belongs to the top ten. This specimen consisted of peripheral blood, obtained in a trial of Ad26.COV2.S vaccine versus placebo. These TCRs come from a person aged 18-60 years who received the Ad26.COV2.S COVID-19 vaccine or a placebo.

This chain uses TRBV30 with TRBJ1-2; 10 bases match TRBD1. The CDR3 runs 13 residues. J was trimmed by 4 bases and V by 3 bases; bases with no gene match: 2. Per germline, CDR1 GTSNPN and CDR2 SVGIG (reference sequence). The chain's CDR3 is CAWRGQGIYGYTF. CDR3 sequence (DNA): TGTGCCTGGAGGGGACAGGGGATCTATGGCTACACCTTC.

The chain links TRBV6-1 to TRBJ1-1; D is unresolved. The length of the CDR3 is 15 residues. Germline loops: CDR1 MNHNS, CDR2 SASEGT. V was clipped by 1 base and J by 1 base, with 10 bases between them. CDR3: CASSEESSANTEAFF. The CDR3 DNA reads TGTGCCAGCAGTGAAGAGTCGTCAGCGAACACTGAAGCTTTCTTT.

The gene calls are TRBV5-4 and TRBJ1-1; D gene unclear. CDR3 length: 14 residues. The V end lost 3 bases, the J end lost 2 bases, and 11 bases lay between the germline ends. Germline CDR1 SGHNT, CDR2 YYREEE (reference sequence). CDR3 sequence: CASSYKDRNTEAFF. The CDR3 nucleotides read TGTGCCAGCAGCTATAAAGACCGTAACACTGAAGCTTTCTTT.

The rearrangement uses TRBV3-1 (or the pseudogene TRBV3-2) and TRBJ1-4, with 7 bases matching TRBD1. Germline assignment: CDR1 LGHDT and CDR2 YNNKEL (reference sequence). The junction had 5 bases not matched to a gene; V was cut back by 1 base and J by 0 bases. This CDR3 contains 17 residues. This CDR3 reads CASSQGGGTATNEKLFF. The CDR3 DNA reads TGTGCCAGCAGCCAAGGGGGGGGGACAGCAACTAATGAAAAACTGTTTTTT.

This chain links TRBV7-2 with TRBJ1-3; D possibly corresponds to TRBD1 (5 bases). Germline-derived CDR1 and CDR2 are SGHTA and FQGNSA. The V gene lost 10 bases and the J gene lost 0 bases, with 13 bases spanning the gap. The CDR3 extends over 14 amino acids. The CDR3 reads CATRTGPSGNTIYF. CDR3 nucleotides: TGTGCCACCCGGACGGGGCCCTCTGGAAACACCATATATTTT.

The V call is TRBV7-2, the J call TRBJ1-1, with 7 nucleotides matching TRBD1. This CDR3 has 17 amino acids. Per the germline V gene, CDR1 is SGHTA and CDR2 is FQGNSA. J lost 1 base, V lost 6 bases, and 14 bases had no gene match. In DNA, the CDR3 is TGTGCCAGCAGTCAAAGAGGGGACAGCCTCGGGAACACTGAAGCTTTCTTT. Translated: CASSQRGDSLGNTEAFF.

This clone came up once. The rearrangement uses TRBV10-3 and TRBJ1-1; D gene uncertain. Trimming cost V 6 bases and J 1 base, with 6 bases left between them. The CDR3 totals 12 residues. Germline V gene data show CDR1 as ENHRY and CDR2 as SYGVKD. In DNA, the CDR3 is TGTGCCATCAGGACGGCGAACACTGAAGCTTTCTTT. Amino acid sequence: CAIRTANTEAFF.

The rearrangement links TRBV4-2 to TRBJ1-2, with TRBD1 identical over 9 bases. J lost 8 bases, V lost 6 bases, and 10 bases had no gene match. The CDR3 is 14 amino acids. Germline lookup yields CDR1 LGHNA and CDR2 YNFKEQ. DNA of the CDR3: TGTGCCAGCAGTGCCGGGACAGGGTCTTCCGGCTACACCTTC. Translating gives CASSAGTGSSGYTF.

This clone came up a few times. The rearrangement uses TRBV2 and TRBJ2-7, with TRBD1 identical over 7 bases. Losses at the gene ends were 3 bases for V and 4 bases for J; bases not matched to a gene: 9. The CDR3 extends over 15 amino acids. Germline CDR1 reads SNHLY; CDR2 reads FYNNEI. CDR3 nucleotide sequence: TGTGCCAGCAGTGACGGGACAGCCCTACCGTACGAGCAGTACTTC. Amino acids: CASSDGTALPYEQYF.

For this clone: The sample has other DNA sequences that encode this CDR3 too. V gene TRBV9 combines with J gene TRBJ1-2, with D unclear. Germline CDR1 SGDLS, CDR2 YYNGEE. V was trimmed by 1 base and J by 2 bases, leaving 6 bases between them. CDR3 length equals 13 residues. The CDR3 sequence is CASSVSVNYGYTF. CDR3 nucleotides: TGTGCCAGCAGCGTATCCGTGAACTATGGCTACACCTTC.

The chain carries TRBV5-4 and TRBJ1-2; maybe TRBD1 (5 bases). V was shortened by 2 bases and J by 1 base, with 15 bases between the two germline ends. The CDR3 extends over 16 amino acids. Germline V gives CDR1 SGHNT, CDR2 YYREEE (reference sequence). This chain's CDR3 is CASSLPSGPYNYGYTF. CDR3 DNA sequence: TGTGCCAGCAGCTTACCGTCGGGACCGTATAACTATGGCTACACCTTC. Filled out from reference TRBV5-4 and TRBJ1-2, the complete variable domain reads ETGVTQSPTHLIKTRGQQVTLRCSSQSGHNTVSWYQQALGQGPQFIFQYYREEENGRGNFPPRFSGLQFPNYSSELNVNALELDDSALYLCASSLPSGPYNYGYTFGSGTRLTVV.

V is TRBV25-1 and J is TRBJ2-3; D remains unclear. V was trimmed by 1 base and J by 0 bases, leaving 5 bases between them. CDR3 length: 14 amino acids. Germline V gives CDR1 MGHDK, CDR2 SYGVNS. The CDR3, as DNA: TGTGCCAGCAGTGAATCTGGCAGCACAGATACGCAGTATTTT. Translation: CASSESGSTDTQYF.

The CDR3 DNA reads TGCGCCAGCAGCCAAGATGTGGCTTCTGGAAACACCATATATTTT. This translates into CASSQDVASGNTIYF. V and J are TRBV4-3 and TRBJ1-3, with D unclear. V was pared by 0 bases and J by 1 base, with 7 bases between. Germline V gene data show CDR1 as LGHNA and CDR2 as YSLEER. The CDR3 runs to 15 residues.

This clone was seen a handful of times. The V and J genes are TRBV5-4 and TRBJ2-1; the match to TRBD1 covers 7 bases. CDR3 length equals 13 residues. The J segment lost 5 bases and the V segment lost 6 bases, leaving 5 bases of the junction unmatched. CDR1 and CDR2 from the germline V gene are SGHNT and YYREEE (reference sequence). CDR3 sequence reads: CASTTGANNEQFF. For the CDR3, the DNA is TGTGCCAGCACAACAGGGGCTAACAATGAGCAGTTCTTC.

J is TRBJ2-3 and V is TRBV4-3; unclear D gene. V dropped 1 base and J dropped 0 bases, with 11 bases sitting between them. The V gene's germline CDR1 is LGHNA and CDR2 YSLEER. This CDR3 region has 16 residues. The CDR3: CASSQGIVPSTDTQYF. Written as DNA, the CDR3 is TGCGCCAGCAGCCAAGGGATCGTGCCAAGCACAGATACGCAGTATTTT.

V usage is TRBV4-2 and J usage is TRBJ1-2, with a weak D call TRBD1 (5 bases). V dropped 0 bases and J dropped 12 bases, with 8 bases sitting between them. The CDR3 contains 11 residues. The germline gives CDR1 LGHNA, CDR2 YNFKEQ. In nucleotides, the CDR3 is TGTGCCAGCAGCCAAGAGGGGGGTAACACCTTC. It yields the protein CASSQEGGNTF.

This clone has ten or more counts. This sequence joins TRBV7-2 and TRBJ1-1, with a weak D call TRBD1 (5 bases). V lost 5 bases and J lost 0, with 13 bases in between. CDR1 and CDR2 from the germline V gene are SGHTA and FQGNSA. The CDR3 spans 15 residues. The CDR3 protein is CASSLSRGVNTEAFF. The CDR3 nucleotides are TGTGCCAGCAGCCTCAGCCGGGGGGTGAACACTGAAGCTTTCTTT.

J is TRBJ1-1 and V is TRBV30; 7 bases are shared with TRBD1. The germline V gene has CDR1 GTSNPN and CDR2 SVGIG (reference sequence). The V and J ends lost 5 bases and 0 bases, in that order; junction bases with no gene match: 3. The CDR3 is 13 amino acids. The CDR3 loop reads CAWEGQMNTEAFF. DNA for the CDR3: TGTGCCTGGGAGGGACAGATGAACACTGAAGCTTTCTTT.

There are a few counts of this clone. The chain couples TRBV10-1 to TRBJ1-2; no reliable D call. This CDR3 is 10 amino acids long. V lost 7 bases and J 14 bases, leaving 14 bases between the germline ends. Germline V CDR1 and CDR2: WNHNN, SYGVQD (reference sequence). CDR3 sequence reads: CASIAQVRTF. The CDR3 DNA follows: TGCGCCAGCATAGCCCAGGTTCGGACCTTC.

The chain has TRBV7-6 and TRBJ2-7; 15 nucleotides agree with TRBD2. V dropped 5 bases and J dropped 4; count of bases not matched to a gene: 9. This CDR3 contains 17 residues. Per germline, CDR1 SGHVS and CDR2 FNYEAQ. CDR3 amino acids: CASSPNTGTSGGYEQYF. As DNA, the CDR3 is TGTGCCAGCAGCCCAAACACTGGGACTAGCGGGGGGTACGAGCAGTACTTC.

The chain combines TRBV4-1 with TRBJ1-1; no clear D gene. Trimming shortened V by 0 bases and J by 6 bases, and 14 bases separated the two germline ends. The length of the CDR3 is 15 residues. Per the germline V gene, CDR1 is MGHRA and CDR2 is YSYEKL. As DNA, the CDR3 is TGCGCCAGCAGCCAAGAGGGAAGCGGGGTGGCTGAAGCTTTCTTT. Its protein product is CASSQEGSGVAEAFF.

Only a few counts were recorded for this clone. The V call is TRBV6-2 or TRBV6-3, the J call TRBJ2-7; 8 bases match TRBD2. Unmatched junction bases numbered 0, after V lost 2 bases and J lost 3 bases. Germline loops: CDR1 MNHEY, CDR2 SVGEGT. This CDR3 spans 13 amino acids. CDR3 DNA sequence: TGTGCCAGCAGTTACCGGGGGGGCTACGAGCAGTACTTC. This sequence encodes CASSYRGGYEQYF.

The rearrangement links TRBV7-6 to TRBJ2-1, with D tentatively TRBD1 (6 bases). The germline CDR1 and CDR2 sequences are SGHVS and FNYEAQ. The CDR3 is made up of 15 amino acids. Trimming pared 6 bases from V and 3 bases from J, leaving 15 bases between. In DNA, the CDR3 is TGTGCCAGCAGTCGTGAGGGACATAACTACAATGAGCAGTTCTTC. Encoded protein: CASSREGHNYNEQFF.

The J gene is TRBJ2-3, the V gene TRBV29-1; TRBD1 aligns across 7 bases. This CDR3 is built from 14 residues. CDR1 and CDR2 from the germline V gene are SQVTM and ANQGSEA. The J segment lost 1 base and the V segment lost 7 bases, leaving 8 bases of the junction unmatched. CDR3 region: CSGSWTGGTDTQYF. The CDR3 DNA follows: TGCAGCGGTTCTTGGACAGGAGGCACAGATACGCAGTATTTT.

As concerns this clone: The same CDR3 can be traced to other DNA sequences in this sample. V usage is TRBV11-2 and J usage is TRBJ1-5; no clear D gene. CDR1 and CDR2 from the germline V gene are SGHAT and FQNNGV. Between the trimmed V and J ends, which lost 3 bases and 4 bases, there was a span of 7 bases. The CDR3 runs to 13 residues. This chain's CDR3 is CASSFGGNQPQHF. In DNA form, the CDR3 reads TGTGCCAGCAGCTTTGGCGGAAATCAGCCCCAGCATTTT.

The chain combines TRBV12-3 or TRBV12-4 with TRBJ1-2, with D perhaps TRBD1 (5 bases). The CDR3 totals 13 residues. Trimming shortened V by 3 bases and J by 6 bases, and 11 bases separated the two germline ends. In DNA, the CDR3 is TGTGCCAGCAGTTTGACAGTTACCAATGGCTACACCTTC. It translates to CASSLTVTNGYTF.

This rearrangement joins TRBV6-2 or TRBV6-3 to TRBJ1-5; 8 bases are a match to TRBD1. CDR3 length: 15 residues. V was clipped by 2 bases and J by 7 bases; unmatched bases: 7. Germline loops: CDR1 MNHEY, CDR2 SVGEGT. The CDR3 protein is CASSYMSGGTQPQHF. In DNA form, the CDR3 reads TGTGCCAGCAGTTACATGTCAGGGGGCACGCAGCCCCAGCATTTT.